The clone carrying this TCR beta chain has just a few counts. Its antigen is currently unknown. Here immunoSEQ multiplex PCR was the method, and the copy in TCRdb shows in-frame clones only, minus some. Here the sample spans some 12,000 clones, roughly 69% being singletons. Baseline was the first blood sampling point, followed by cycle 4 day 1 and cycle 7 day 1. The CDR3 is made up of 16 amino acids. Germline loops: CDR1 SGHVS, CDR2 FNYEAQ. Trimming shortened V by 0 bases and J by 12 bases, and 20 bases separated the two germline ends. The source of the sample is a study of OX40 agonist ivuxolimab in advanced cancers. Study summary: It was permissible to have had prior anti-PD-1, anti-PD-L1 or anti-CTLA-4 therapy, and 40% had some.

Broader study findings: Researchers did not establish what antigens the expanded peripheral T cells target. CD8+ T cells were the subset that, on average, had more expanded clones than CD4+.

Sequencing used CD4+ or CD8+ T cells sorted from blood, obtained in a trial of the OX40 agonist ivuxolimab. The V call is TRBV7-6, the J call TRBJ2-2; a possible D gene is TRBD2 (5 bases). The TCR originated in an adult with an advanced solid tumor such as melanoma, head and neck, liver or kidney cancer. CDR3 in amino acids: CASSLAGGTTPGKLFF. CDR3 nucleotides: TGTGCCAGCAGCTTAGCAGGAGGAACTACACCGGGGAAGCTGTTTTTT.